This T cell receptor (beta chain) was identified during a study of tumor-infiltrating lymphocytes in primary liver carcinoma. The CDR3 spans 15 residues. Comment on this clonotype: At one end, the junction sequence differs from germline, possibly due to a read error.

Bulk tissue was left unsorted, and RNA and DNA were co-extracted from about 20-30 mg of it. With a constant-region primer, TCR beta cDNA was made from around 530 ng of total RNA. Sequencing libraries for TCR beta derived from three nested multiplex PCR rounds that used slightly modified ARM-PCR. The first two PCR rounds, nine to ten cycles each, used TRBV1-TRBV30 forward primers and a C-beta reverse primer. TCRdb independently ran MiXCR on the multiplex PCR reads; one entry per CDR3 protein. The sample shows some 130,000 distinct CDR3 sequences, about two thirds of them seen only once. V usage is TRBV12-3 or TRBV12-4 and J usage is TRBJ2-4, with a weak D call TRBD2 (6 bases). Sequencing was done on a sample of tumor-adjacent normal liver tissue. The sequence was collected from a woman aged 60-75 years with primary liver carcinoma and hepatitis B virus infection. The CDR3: CTSSHLGQRAGIQYF. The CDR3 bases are TGTACCAGCAGTCATTTGGGCCAGCGGGCGGGCATTCAGTACTTC.